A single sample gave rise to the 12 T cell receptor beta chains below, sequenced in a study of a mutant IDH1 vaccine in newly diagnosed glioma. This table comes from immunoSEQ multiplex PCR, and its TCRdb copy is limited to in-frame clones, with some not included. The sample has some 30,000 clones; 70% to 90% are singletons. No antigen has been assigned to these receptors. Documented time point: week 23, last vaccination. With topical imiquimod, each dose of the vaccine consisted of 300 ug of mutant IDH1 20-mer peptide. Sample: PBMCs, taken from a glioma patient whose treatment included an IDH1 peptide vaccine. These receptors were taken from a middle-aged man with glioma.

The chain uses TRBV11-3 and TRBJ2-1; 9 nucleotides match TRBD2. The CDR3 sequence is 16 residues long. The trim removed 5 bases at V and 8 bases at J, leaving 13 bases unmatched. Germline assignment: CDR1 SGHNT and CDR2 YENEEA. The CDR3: CASSPRSGSGSYEQFF. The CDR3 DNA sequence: TGTGCCAGCAGCCCCCGCAGCGGTAGCGGGAGCTATGAGCAGTTCTTC.

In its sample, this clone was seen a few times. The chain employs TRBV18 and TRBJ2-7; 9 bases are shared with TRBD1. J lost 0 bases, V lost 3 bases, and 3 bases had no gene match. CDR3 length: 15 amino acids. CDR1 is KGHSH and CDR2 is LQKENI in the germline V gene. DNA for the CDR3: TGTGCCAGCTCACCTGGGACAGGGAACTCCTACGAGCAGTACTTC. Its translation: CASSPGTGNSYEQYF.

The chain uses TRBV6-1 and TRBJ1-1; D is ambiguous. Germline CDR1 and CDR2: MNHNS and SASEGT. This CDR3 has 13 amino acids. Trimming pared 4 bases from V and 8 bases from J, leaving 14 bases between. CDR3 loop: CASSGRRNEEAFF. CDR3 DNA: TGTGCCAGCAGTGGGCGGAGAAATGAAGAAGCTTTCTTT.

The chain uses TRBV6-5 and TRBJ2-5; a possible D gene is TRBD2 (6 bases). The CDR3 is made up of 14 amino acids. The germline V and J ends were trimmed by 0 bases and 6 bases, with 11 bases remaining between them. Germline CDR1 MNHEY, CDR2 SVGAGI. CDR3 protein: CASSYSRLGQTQYF. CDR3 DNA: TGTGCCAGCAGTTACTCGAGACTAGGACAGACCCAGTACTTC.

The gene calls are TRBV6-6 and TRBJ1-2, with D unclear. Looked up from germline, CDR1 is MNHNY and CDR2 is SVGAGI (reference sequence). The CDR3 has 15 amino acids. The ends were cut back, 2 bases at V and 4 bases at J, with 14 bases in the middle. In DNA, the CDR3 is TGTGCCAGCAGTTACCATCCAGGAGCGAGCTATGGCTACACCTTC. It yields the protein CASSYHPGASYGYTF.

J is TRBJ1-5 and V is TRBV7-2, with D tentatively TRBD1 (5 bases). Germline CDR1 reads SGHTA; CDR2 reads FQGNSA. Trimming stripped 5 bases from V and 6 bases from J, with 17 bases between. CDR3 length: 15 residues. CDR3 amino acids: CASSQIGGGGQPQHF. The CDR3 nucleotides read TGTGCCAGCAGCCAGATTGGGGGAGGCGGTCAGCCCCAGCATTTT.

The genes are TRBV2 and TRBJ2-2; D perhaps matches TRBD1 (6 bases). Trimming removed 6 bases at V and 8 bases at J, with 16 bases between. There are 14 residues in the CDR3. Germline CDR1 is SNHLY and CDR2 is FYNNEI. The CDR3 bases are TGTGCCAGCAGGACCATCACAGGGAAGGGGGAGCTGTTTTTT. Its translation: CASRTITGKGELFF.

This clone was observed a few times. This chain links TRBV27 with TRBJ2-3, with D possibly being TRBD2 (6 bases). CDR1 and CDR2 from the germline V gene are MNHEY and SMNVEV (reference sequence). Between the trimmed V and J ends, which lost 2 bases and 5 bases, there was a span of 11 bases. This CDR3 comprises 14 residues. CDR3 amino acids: CASSLGGSIDTQYF. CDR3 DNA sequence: TGTGCCAGCAGTTTAGGGGGGAGTATAGATACGCAGTATTTT.

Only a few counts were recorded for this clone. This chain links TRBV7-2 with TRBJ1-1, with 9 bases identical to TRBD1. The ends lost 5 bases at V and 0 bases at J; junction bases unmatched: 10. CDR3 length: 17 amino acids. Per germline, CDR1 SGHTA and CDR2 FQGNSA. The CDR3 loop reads CASSLRDRDIMNTEAFF. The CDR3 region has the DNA TGTGCCAGCAGCCTAAGGGACAGGGACATCATGAACACTGAAGCTTTCTTT.

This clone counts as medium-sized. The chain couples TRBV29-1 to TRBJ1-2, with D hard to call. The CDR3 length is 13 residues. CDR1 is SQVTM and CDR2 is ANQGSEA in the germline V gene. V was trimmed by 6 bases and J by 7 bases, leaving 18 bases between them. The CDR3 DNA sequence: TGCAGCGTCGGACGGCTGCAGGAGGGTGGCTACACCTTC. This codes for CSVGRLQEGGYTF.

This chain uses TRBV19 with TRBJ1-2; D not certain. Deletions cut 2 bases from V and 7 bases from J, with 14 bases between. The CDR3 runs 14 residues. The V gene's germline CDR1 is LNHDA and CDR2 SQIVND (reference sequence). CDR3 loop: CASSITPQTGGYTF. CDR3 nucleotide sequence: TGTGCCAGTAGTATAACTCCCCAAACGGGTGGCTACACCTTC.

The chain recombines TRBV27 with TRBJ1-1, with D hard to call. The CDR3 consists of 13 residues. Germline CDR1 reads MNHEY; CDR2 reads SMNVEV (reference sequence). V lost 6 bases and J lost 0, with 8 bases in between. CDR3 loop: CASSSPVNTEAFF. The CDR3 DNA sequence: TGTGCCAGCAGCTCCCCCGTGAACACTGAAGCTTTCTTT.